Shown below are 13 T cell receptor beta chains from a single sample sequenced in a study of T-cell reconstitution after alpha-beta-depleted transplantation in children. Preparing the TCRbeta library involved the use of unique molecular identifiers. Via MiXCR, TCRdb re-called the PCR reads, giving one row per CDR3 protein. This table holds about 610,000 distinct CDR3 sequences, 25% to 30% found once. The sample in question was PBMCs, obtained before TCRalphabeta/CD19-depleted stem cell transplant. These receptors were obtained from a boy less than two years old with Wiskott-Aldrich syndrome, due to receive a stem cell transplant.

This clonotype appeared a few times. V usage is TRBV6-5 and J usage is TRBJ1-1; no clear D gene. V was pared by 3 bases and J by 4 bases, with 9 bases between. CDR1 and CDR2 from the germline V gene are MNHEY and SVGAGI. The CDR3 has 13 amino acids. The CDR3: CASSYPGTTEAFF. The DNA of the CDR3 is TGTGCCAGCAGTTATCCAGGTACCACTGAAGCTTTCTTT.

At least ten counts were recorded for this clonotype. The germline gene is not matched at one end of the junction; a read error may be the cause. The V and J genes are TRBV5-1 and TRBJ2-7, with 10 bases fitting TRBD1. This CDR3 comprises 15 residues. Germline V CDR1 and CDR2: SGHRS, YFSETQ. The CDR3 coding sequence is TGTGCCAGCAGTTTGGGACAGGGGCTTTCCTACGAGCAGTACTTC. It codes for CASSLGQGLSYEQYF.

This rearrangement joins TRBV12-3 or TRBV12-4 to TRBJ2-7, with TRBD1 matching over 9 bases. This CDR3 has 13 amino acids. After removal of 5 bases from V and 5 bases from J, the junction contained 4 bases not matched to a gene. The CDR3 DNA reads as TGTGCCAGCAGTAGGGACAGGGCCCACGAGCAGTACTTC. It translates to CASSRDRAHEQYF.

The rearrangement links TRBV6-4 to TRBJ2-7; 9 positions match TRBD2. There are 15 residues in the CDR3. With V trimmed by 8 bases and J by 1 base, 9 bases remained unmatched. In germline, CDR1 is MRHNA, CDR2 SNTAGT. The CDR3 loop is CASREASGASYEQYF. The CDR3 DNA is TGTGCCAGCCGCGAGGCTAGCGGGGCGTCCTACGAGCAGTACTTC.

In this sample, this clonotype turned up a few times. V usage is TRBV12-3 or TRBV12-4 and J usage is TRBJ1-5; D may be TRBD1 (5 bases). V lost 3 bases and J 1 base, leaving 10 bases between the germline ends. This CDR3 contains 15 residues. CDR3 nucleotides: TGTGCCAGCAGTTTTACCCCAGGGAGCAATCAGCCCCAGCATTTT. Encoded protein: CASSFTPGSNQPQHF.

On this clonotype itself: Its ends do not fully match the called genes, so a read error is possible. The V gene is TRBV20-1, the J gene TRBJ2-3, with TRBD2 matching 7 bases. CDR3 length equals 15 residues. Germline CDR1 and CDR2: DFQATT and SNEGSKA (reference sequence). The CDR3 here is CSARDPTSSTDPQYF. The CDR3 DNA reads TGCAGTGCTAGAGATCCGACTAGCAGCACAGATCCGCAGTATTTT.

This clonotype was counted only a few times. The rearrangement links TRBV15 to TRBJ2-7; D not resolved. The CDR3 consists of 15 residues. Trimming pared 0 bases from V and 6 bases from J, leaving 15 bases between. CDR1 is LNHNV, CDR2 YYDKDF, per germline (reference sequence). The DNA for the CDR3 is TGTGCCACCAGCAGAGATTCTCCCGGTTCCAGCGAGCAGTACTTC. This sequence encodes CATSRDSPGSSEQYF.

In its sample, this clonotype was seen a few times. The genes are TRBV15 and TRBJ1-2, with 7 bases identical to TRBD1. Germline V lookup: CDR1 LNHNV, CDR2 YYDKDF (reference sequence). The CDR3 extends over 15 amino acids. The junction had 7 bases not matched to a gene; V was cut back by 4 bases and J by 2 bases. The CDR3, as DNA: TGTGCCACCAGCAAAGGGGTGACAGGGAACTATGGCTACACCTTC. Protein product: CATSKGVTGNYGYTF.

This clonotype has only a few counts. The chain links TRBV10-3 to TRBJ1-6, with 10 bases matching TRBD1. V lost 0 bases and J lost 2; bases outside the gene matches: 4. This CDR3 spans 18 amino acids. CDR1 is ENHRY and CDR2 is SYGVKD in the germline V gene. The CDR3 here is CAISESTGGETYNSPLHF. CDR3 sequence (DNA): TGTGCCATCAGTGAGTCGACAGGGGGCGAAACCTATAATTCACCCCTCCACTTT.

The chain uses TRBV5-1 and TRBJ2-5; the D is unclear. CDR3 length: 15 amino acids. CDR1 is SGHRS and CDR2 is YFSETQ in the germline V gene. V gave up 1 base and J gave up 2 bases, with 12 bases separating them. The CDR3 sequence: CASSLISPDQETQYF. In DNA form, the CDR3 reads TGCGCCAGCAGCTTGATTAGCCCAGATCAAGAGACCCAGTACTTC.

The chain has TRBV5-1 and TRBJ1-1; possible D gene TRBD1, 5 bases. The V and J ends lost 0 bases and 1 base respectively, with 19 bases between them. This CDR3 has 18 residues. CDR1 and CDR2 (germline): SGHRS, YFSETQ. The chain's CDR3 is CASSLARDGTFKNTEAFF. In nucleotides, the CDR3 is TGCGCCAGCAGCTTGGCGAGGGACGGGACCTTCAAGAACACTGAAGCTTTCTTT. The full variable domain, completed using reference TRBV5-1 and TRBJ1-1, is KAGVTQTPRYLIKTRGQQVTLSCSPISGHRSVSWYQQTPGQGLQFLFEYFSETQRNKGNFPGRFSGRQFSNSRSEMNVSTLELGDSALYLCASSLARDGTFKNTEAFFGQGTRLTVV.

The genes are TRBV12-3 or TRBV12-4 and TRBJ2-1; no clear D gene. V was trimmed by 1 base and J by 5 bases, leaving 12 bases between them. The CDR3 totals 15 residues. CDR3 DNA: TGTGCCAGCAGTTTAGAACCCCCAACAAACAATGAGCAGTTCTTC. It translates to CASSLEPPTNNEQFF.

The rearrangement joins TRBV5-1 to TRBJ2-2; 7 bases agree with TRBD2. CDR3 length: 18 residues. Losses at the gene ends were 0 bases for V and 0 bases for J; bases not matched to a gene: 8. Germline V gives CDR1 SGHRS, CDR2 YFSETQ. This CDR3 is CASSLVPSGLSNTGELFF. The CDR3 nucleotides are TGCGCCAGCAGCTTGGTCCCTAGCGGCCTATCGAACACCGGGGAGCTGTTTTTT.